A selection of T cell receptor beta chains follows, all from one sample in a study of low-dose radiotherapy and immunotherapy resistance in tumors. TCRdb reprocessed the reads via MiXCR and lists one record per CDR3 protein. This sample yields 100,000 or so distinct CDR3 sequences, of which roughly 20% are seen a single time; 4.1% belongs to the top ten. The sequencing used PBMCs, collected after low-dose radiotherapy plus immunotherapy. These receptor sequences come from a male donor with prostate cancer. Each CDR3 is given with its conserved first and last residue. D genes are given only for firm matches. Where a row states a size, it is once, few, many or the class of an expanded clone; other rows omit it.

V: TRBV20-1
length: 16
J: TRBJ1-1
size: .
D: .
CDR3: CSAKSVGGRVGTEAFF
DNA: TGCAGTGCTAAGTCGGTGGGGGGCAGGGTGGGCACTGAAGCTTTCTTT

V: TRBV6-1
length: 14
J: TRBJ1-6
size: many
D: TRBD1
CDR3: CASSRDRGDSPLHF
DNA: TGTGCCAGCAGCCGCGACAGGGGGGATTCACCCCTCCACTTT

V: TRBV2
length: 14
J: TRBJ2-7
size: many
D: .
CDR3: CASGTERGVNEQYF
DNA: TGTGCCAGCGGGACGGAACGGGGAGTCAACGAGCAGTACTTC

V: TRBV20-1
length: 14
J: TRBJ2-7
size: many
D: .
CDR3: CSAPGGTFLHEQYF
DNA: TGCAGTGCTCCGGGCGGGACATTCCTCCACGAGCAGTACTTC

V: TRBV7-2
length: 14
J: TRBJ2-3
size: many
D: .
CDR3: CACAANGGGDTQYF
DNA: TGTGCATGCGCGGCGAACGGTGGGGGGGATACGCAGTATTTT

V: TRBV20-1
length: 16
J: TRBJ1-5
size: many
D: .
CDR3: CSAPTGTGNSNQPQHF
DNA: TGCAGTGCTCCGACCGGCACGGGAAATAGCAATCAGCCCCAGCATTTT

V: TRBV5-6
length: 14
J: TRBJ2-2
size: many
D: .
CDR3: CASSLELATGELFF
DNA: TGTGCCAGCAGCCTGGAACTAGCAACCGGGGAGCTGTTTTTT

V: TRBV14
length: 14
J: TRBJ2-7
size: many
D: TRBD2
CDR3: CASRGAGGPLEQYF
DNA: TGTGCCAGCAGAGGAGCGGGGGGGCCACTGGAGCAGTACTTC

V: TRBV18
length: 15
J: TRBJ2-7
size: many
D: TRBD1
CDR3: CASSPSGTGVGEQYF
DNA: TGTGCCAGCTCACCCTCGGGGACAGGGGTCGGCGAGCAGTACTTC

V: TRBV28
length: 14
J: TRBJ2-7
size: .
D: .
CDR3: CASSYGAGGQGGRF
DNA: TGTGCCAGCAGTTACGGGGCGGGAGGACAGGGCGGAAGATTC

V: TRBV18
length: 15
J: TRBJ2-7
size: .
D: .
CDR3: CASSPRSRTPYEQYF
DNA: TGTGCCAGCTCACCACGGTCCCGGACACCCTACGAGCAGTACTTC

V: TRBV6-5
length: 16
J: TRBJ2-3
size: many
D: TRBD1
CDR3: CASSLADRGPTDTQYF
DNA: TGTGCCAGCAGTTTGGCCGACAGGGGACCCACAGATACGCAGTATTTT

V: TRBV3-1
length: 16
J: TRBJ2-2
size: few
D: .
CDR3: CASSQGTAPNTGELFF
DNA: TGTGCCAGCAGCCAAGGGACAGCACCGAACACCGGGGAGCTGTTTTTT

V: TRBV12-3/TRBV12-4
length: 12
J: TRBJ1-2
size: many
D: .
CDR3: CASSLGGDGYTF
DNA: TGTGCCAGCAGTTTAGGGGGGGACGGCTACACCTTC

V: TRBV5-1
length: 12
J: TRBJ2-1
size: few
D: .
CDR3: CASTSTWNEQFF
DNA: TGCGCCAGCACCTCGACCTGGAATGAGCAGTTCTTC

V: TRBV20-1
length: 15
J: TRBJ2-3
size: many
D: .
CDR3: CSARSRTGRTDTQYF
DNA: TGCAGTGCTAGGTCCCGGACGGGGCGCACAGATACGCAGTATTTT

V: TRBV7-9
length: 16
J: TRBJ2-7
size: few
D: TRBD1
CDR3: CASSLAQGDRVPEQYF
DNA: TGTGCCAGCAGCTTAGCGCAAGGGGACAGGGTTCCTGAGCAGTACTTC

V: TRBV19
length: 14
J: TRBJ2-5
size: many
D: .
CDR3: CASQPSAYQETQYF
DNA: TGTGCCAGTCAACCTAGCGCGTACCAAGAGACCCAGTACTTC

V: TRBV18
length: 21
J: TRBJ1-1
size: many
D: .
CDR3: CASSRDLLFNRLSRRNTEAFF
DNA: TGTGCCAGCTCACGGGACCTCCTATTTAATAGGCTGTCGAGAAGGAACACTGAAGCTTTCTTT

V: TRBV6-2/TRBV6-3
length: 13
J: TRBJ1-2
size: many
D: .
CDR3: CASRTRRNYGYTF
DNA: TGTGCCAGCAGGACCCGACGGAACTATGGCTACACCTTC

V: TRBV7-9
length: 13
J: TRBJ1-2
size: many
D: .
CDR3: CASSLGGYYGYTF
DNA: TGTGCCAGCAGCTTGGGAGGGTACTATGGCTACACCTTC

V: TRBV6-1
length: 13
J: TRBJ2-5
size: many
D: .
CDR3: CASSPVVVELQYF
DNA: TGTGCCAGCAGCCCGGTGGTCGTGGAGCTGCAGTACTTC

V: TRBV7-6
length: 16
J: TRBJ2-5
size: .
D: .
CDR3: CASSLGASVEGETQYF
DNA: TGTGCCAGCAGCTTAGGGGCCTCGGTGGAGGGAGAGACCCAGTACTTC

V: TRBV5-6
length: 16
J: TRBJ2-3
size: medium-sized
D: .
CDR3: CASSPRTFAGTDTQYF
DNA: TGTGCCAGCAGCCCTAGGACCTTCGCTGGCACAGATACGCAGTATTTT